This T cell receptor (beta chain) was sequenced for a study of blood T cell repertoires in COVID-19. Study-level information: The samples span acute and convalescent COVID-19 from the United States, Italy and Spain.

V lost 0 bases and J lost 5, with 10 bases in between. The CDR3 spans 15 residues. Germline CDR1 reads MNHEY; CDR2 reads SMNVEV (reference sequence). While infection was still active, Seattle patients were enrolled and then followed longitudinally. Generated by immunoSEQ multiplex PCR, the TCRdb table keeps only in-frame clones and is missing some. The sample gives some 290,000 clones, about nine tenths of which show up once; approximately 12% is in the top ten. This TCR came from a woman aged 25 to 39 with COVID-19, enrolled during active disease. The V and J genes are TRBV27 and TRBJ1-4; D remains ambiguous. Sequencing input: peripheral blood. The CDR3 here is CASSLSRVSNEKLFF. The CDR3 DNA follows: TGTGCCAGCAGTTTATCGCGGGTGAGCAATGAAAAACTGTTTTTT.